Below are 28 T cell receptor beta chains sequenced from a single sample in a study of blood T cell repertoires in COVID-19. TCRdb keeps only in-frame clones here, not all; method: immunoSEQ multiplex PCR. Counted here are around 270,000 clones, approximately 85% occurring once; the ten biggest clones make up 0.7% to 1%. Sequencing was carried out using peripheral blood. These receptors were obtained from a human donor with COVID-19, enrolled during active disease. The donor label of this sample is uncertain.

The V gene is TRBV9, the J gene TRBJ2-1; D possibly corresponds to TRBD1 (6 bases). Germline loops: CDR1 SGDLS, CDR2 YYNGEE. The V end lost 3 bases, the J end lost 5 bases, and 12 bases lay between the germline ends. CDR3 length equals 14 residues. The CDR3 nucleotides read TGTGCCAGCAGCGCGCAGGGGAGCCACAATGAGCAGTTCTTC. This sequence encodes CASSAQGSHNEQFF.

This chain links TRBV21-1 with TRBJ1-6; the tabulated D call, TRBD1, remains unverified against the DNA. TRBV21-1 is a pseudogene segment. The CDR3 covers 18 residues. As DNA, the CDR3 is TGTGCCAGCAGCAAGGGACAGTTCAAGAGCTCCTATAATTCACCCCTCCACTTT. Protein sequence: CASSKGQFKSSYNSPLHF.

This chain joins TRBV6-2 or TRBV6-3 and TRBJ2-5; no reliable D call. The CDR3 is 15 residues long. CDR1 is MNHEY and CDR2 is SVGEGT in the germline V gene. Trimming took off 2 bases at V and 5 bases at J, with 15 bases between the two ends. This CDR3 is CASSYALGSEETQYF. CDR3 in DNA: TGTGCCAGCAGTTACGCCCTAGGATCGGAGGAGACCCAGTACTTC.

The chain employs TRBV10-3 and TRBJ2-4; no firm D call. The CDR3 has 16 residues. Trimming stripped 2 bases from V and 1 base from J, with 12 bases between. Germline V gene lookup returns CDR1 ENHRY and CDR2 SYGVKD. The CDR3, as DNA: TGTGCCATCAGTGAGGCTTACCCCCAGGCCAAAAACATTCAGTACTTC. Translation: CAISEAYPQAKNIQYF.

Written as DNA, the CDR3 is TGTGCCAGTAGCCCGGGACAGGGACCTTATAGCAATCAGCCCCAGCATTTT. Translated: CASSPGQGPYSNQPQHF. The rearrangement uses TRBV19 and TRBJ1-5; 9 bases fit TRBD1. Per the germline V gene, CDR1 is LNHDA and CDR2 is SQIVND (reference sequence). V gave up 6 bases and J gave up 0 bases; unmatched junction bases: 9. This CDR3 region has 17 residues.

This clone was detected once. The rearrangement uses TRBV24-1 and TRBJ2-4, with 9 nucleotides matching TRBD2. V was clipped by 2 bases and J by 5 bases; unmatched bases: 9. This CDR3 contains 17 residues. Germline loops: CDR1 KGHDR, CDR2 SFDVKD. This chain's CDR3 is CATSDYPIAGEENIQYF. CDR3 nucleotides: TGTGCCACCAGTGATTACCCTATAGCGGGAGAGGAAAACATTCAGTACTTC.

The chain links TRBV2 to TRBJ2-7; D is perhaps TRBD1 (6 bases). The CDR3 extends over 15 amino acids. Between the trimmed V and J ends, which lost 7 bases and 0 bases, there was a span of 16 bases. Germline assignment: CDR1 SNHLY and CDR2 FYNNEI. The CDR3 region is CASKAGQQSSYEQYF. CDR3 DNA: TGTGCCAGCAAAGCCGGACAGCAGAGCTCCTACGAGCAGTACTTC.

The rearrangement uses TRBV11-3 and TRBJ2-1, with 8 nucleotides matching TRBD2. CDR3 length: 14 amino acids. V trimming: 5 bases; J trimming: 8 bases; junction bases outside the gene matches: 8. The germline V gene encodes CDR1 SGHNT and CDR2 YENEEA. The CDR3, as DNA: TGTGCCAGCAGCCCCCGGGGGGGAGATGATGAGCAGTTCTTC. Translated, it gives CASSPRGGDDEQFF.

The CDR3 region has the DNA TGTGCCAGTAGTCCGCGGGACAGGGGGCTGGCGCCCCAGCATTTT. This encodes CASSPRDRGLAPQHF. The genes are TRBV19 and TRBJ1-5; 12 positions agree with TRBD1. Germline V gives CDR1 LNHDA, CDR2 SQIVND (reference sequence). The CDR3 totals 15 residues. The ends lost 5 bases at V and 9 bases at J; junction bases unmatched: 8.

Here the CDR3 reads CASSVEGGGYYEQYF. The CDR3, as DNA: TGTGCCAGCAGCGTAGAAGGGGGCGGCTACTACGAGCAGTACTTC. The chain uses TRBV9 and TRBJ2-7, with 7 bases matching TRBD1. The CDR3 length is 15 residues. The junction had 6 bases not matched to a gene; V was cut back by 0 bases and J by 3 bases. The germline gives CDR1 SGDLS, CDR2 YYNGEE.

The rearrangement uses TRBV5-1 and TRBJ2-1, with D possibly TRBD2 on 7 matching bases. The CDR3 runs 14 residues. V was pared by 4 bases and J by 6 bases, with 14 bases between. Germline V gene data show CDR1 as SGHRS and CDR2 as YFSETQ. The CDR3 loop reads CASSPEGGGNEQFF. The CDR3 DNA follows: TGCGCCAGCAGCCCGGAGGGAGGGGGCAATGAGCAGTTCTTC. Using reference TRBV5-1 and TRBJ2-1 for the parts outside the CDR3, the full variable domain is KAGVTQTPRYLIKTRGQQVTLSCSPISGHRSVSWYQQTPGQGLQFLFEYFSETQRNKGNFPGRFSGRQFSNSRSEMNVSTLELGDSALYLCASSPEGGGNEQFFGPGTRLTVL.

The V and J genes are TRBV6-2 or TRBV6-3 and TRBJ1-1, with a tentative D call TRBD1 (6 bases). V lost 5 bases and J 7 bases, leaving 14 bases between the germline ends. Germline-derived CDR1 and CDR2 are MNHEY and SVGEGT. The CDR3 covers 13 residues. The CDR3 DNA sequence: TGTGCCAGCAGTGCGGACAGCACATTTGAAGCTTTCTTT. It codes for CASSADSTFEAFF.

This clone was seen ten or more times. The chain's CDR3 is CASSRDTGNTIYF. The CDR3 coding sequence is TGTGCCAGTAGCAGGGATACTGGAAACACCATATATTTT. The rearrangement uses TRBV19 and TRBJ1-3, with a weak D call TRBD1 (5 bases). The ends were cut back, 6 bases at V and 2 bases at J, with 8 bases in the middle. This CDR3 has 13 residues. The germline gives CDR1 LNHDA, CDR2 SQIVND (reference sequence).

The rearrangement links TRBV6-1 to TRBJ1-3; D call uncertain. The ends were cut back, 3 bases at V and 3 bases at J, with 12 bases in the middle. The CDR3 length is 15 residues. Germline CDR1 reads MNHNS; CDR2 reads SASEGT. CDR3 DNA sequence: TGTGCCAGCAGTGATATGGGGAGGAGTGGAAACACCATATATTTT. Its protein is CASSDMGRSGNTIYF.

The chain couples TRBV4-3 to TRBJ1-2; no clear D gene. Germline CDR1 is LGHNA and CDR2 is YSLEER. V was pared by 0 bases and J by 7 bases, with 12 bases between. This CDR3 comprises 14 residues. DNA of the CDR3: TGCGCCAGCAGCCAAGATACGGGCCTAGCTGGCTACACCTTC. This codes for CASSQDTGLAGYTF.

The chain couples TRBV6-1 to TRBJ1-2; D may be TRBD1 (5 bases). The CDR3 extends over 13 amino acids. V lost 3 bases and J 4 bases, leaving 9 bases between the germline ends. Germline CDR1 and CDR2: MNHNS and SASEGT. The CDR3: CASSDGAGYGYTF. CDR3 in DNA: TGTGCCAGCAGTGATGGGGCAGGCTATGGCTACACCTTC.

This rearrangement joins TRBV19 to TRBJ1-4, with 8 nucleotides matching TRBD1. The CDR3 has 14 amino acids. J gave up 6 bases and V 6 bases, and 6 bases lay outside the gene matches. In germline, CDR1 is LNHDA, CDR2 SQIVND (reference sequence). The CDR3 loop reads CASSEMTGDEKLFF. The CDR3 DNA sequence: TGTGCCAGTAGCGAGATGACAGGGGATGAAAAACTGTTTTTT.

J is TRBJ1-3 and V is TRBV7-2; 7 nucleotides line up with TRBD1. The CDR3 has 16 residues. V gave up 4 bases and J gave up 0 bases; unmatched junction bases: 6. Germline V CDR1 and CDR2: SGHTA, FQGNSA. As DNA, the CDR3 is TGTGCCAGCAGCTACCGAACAGGGGTCTCTGGAAACACCATATATTTT. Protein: CASSYRTGVSGNTIYF. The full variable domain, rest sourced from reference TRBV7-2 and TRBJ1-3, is GAGVSQSPSNKVTEKGKDVELRCDPISGHTALYWYRQSLGQGLEFLIYFQGNSAPDKSGLPSDRFSAERTGGSVSTLTIQRTQQEDSAVYLCASSYRTGVSGNTIYFGEGSWLTVV.

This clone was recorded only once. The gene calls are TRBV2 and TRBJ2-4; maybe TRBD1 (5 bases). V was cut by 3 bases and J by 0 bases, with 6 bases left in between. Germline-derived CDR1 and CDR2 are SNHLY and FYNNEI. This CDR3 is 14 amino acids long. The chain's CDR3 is CASSDQGAKNIQYF. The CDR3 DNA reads TGTGCCAGCAGTGACCAGGGAGCCAAAAACATTCAGTACTTC.

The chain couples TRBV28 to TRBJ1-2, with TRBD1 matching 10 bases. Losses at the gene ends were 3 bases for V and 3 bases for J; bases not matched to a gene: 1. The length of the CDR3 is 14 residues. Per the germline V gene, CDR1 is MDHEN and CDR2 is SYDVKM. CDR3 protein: CASSLTGGYYGYTF. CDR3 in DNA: TGTGCCAGCAGTTTGACAGGGGGCTACTATGGCTACACCTTC.

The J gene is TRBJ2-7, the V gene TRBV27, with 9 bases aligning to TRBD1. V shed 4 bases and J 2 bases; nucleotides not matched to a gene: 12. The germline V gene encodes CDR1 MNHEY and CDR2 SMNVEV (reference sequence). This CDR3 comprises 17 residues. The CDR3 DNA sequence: TGTGCCAGCAGTTCCGTCCCCGGGACAGGGAACCCCTACGAGCAGTACTTC. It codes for CASSSVPGTGNPYEQYF.

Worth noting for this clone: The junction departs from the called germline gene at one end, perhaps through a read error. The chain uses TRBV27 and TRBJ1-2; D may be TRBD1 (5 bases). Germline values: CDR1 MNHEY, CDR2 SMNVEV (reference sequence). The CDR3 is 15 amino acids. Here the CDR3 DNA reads TGTGCAAGCAAGGGATCAGGGATACCTAACTATGGCTACACCTTC. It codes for CASKGSGIPNYGYTF.

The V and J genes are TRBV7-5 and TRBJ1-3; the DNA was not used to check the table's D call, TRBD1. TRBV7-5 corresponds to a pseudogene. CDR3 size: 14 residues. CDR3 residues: CARSLDTSGNTIYF. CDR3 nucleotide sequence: TGTGCCAGAAGCTTAGACACCTCTGGAAACACCATATATTTT.

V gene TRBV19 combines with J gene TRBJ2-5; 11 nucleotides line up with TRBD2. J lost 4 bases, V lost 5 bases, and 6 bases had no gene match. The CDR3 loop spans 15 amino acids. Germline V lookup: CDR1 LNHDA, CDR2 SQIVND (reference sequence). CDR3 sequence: CASSPSGTSGETQYF. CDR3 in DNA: TGTGCCAGTAGTCCCTCAGGGACTAGCGGAGAGACCCAGTACTTC.

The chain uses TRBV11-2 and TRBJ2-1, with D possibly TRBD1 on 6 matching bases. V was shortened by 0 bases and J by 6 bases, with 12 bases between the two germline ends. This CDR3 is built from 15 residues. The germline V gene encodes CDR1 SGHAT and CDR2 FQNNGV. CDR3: CASSLDRARGNEQFF. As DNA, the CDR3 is TGTGCCAGCAGCTTAGATCGTGCCAGGGGCAATGAGCAGTTCTTC.

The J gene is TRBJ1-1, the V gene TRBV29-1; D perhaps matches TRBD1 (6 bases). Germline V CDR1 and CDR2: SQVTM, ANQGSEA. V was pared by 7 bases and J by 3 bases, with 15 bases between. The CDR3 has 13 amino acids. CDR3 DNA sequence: TGCAGCGGTACAGGGAATATGGACACTGAAGCTTTCTTT. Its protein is CSGTGNMDTEAFF. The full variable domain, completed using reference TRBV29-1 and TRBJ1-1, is SAVISQKPSRDICQRGTSLTIQCQVDSQVTMMFWYRQQPGQSLTLIATANQGSEATYESGFVIDKFPISRPNLTFSTLTVSNMSPEDSSIYLCSGTGNMDTEAFFGQGTRLTVV.

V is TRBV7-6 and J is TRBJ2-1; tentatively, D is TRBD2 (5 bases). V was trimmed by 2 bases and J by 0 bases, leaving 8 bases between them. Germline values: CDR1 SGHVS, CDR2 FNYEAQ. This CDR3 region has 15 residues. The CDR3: CASSLSAGSYNEQFF. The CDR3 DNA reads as TGTGCCAGCAGCTTATCCGCGGGCTCCTACAATGAGCAGTTCTTC. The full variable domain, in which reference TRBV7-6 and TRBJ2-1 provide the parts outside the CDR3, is GAGVSQSPRYKVTKRGQDVALRCDPISGHVSLYWYRQALGQGPEFLTYFNYEAQQDKSGLPNDRFSAERPEGSISTLTIQRTEQRDSAMYRCASSLSAGSYNEQFFGPGTRLTVL.

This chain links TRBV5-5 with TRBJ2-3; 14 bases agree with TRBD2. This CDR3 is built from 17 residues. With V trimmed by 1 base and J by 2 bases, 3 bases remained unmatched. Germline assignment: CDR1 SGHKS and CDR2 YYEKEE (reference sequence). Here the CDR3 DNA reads TGTGCCAGCAGCTTGAGGACTAGCGGGGGGACCACAGATACGCAGTATTTT. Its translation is CASSLRTSGGTTDTQYF.